The clone carrying this T cell receptor beta chain was detected many times. As yet, its antigen is unknown. This record comes from a study of molecular identifiers for immune sequencing clone quantification. Findings and caveats of the study: Clones above 20 RNA copies contained over 98% of effector molecules but under 1% of naive ones. The sizes of highly expanded clones could be underestimated when identical TCR molecules share a barcode.

Trimming took off 0 bases at V and 15 bases at J, with 12 bases between the two ends. This CDR3 comprises 11 residues. Germline V gene data show CDR1 as SQVTM and CDR2 as ANQGSEA. For naive CD8 T cells, sorting used the CD8+CD4-CCR7+CD45RA+ phenotype. Each CDR3 protein is one row after TCRdb ran MiXCR on the PCR reads. The table includes some 100,000 distinct CDR3 sequences, 36% detected once. Sequencing was performed on naive CD8+ T cells from blood, with Jurkat cell RNA spiked in. Subset here: FACS-sorted CD8+CD4-CCR7+CD45RA+ naive T cells. This chain uses TRBV29-1 with TRBJ2-1; D is uncertain. This receptor was identified in a human donor in good health. Some libraries in this study had Jurkat cell RNA spiked in. The CDR3 DNA reads as TGCAGCGTTGAAGAAAACGCGAGCTGGTTCTTC. It specifies CSVEENASWFF.